The TCR beta chain under discussion was sequenced for a study of blood T cell repertoires in COVID-19. Study context: Sources were T cells, B-cell-depleted T cells, or PBMCs; the material itself was cDNA or gDNA.

This CDR3 is 14 amino acids long. V lost 8 bases, J lost 3 bases, and 17 bases lay in between. The germline CDR1 and CDR2 sequences are MNHEY and SVGAGI. As processed by the authors: Estimation of nucleated cell counts relied on the amplification of reference gene primers. Some clones are missing from TCRdb's copy, which holds only in-frame ones; the method was immunoSEQ multiplex PCR. The V and J calls and clone size were taken over from that table, and D and trimming were inferred from the DNA. The sample holds 120,000 to 150,000 clones, roughly 80% seen once. Sequenced sample: peripheral blood. This receptor was obtained from a human donor in a cohort sampled during active COVID-19. The rearrangement joins TRBV6-5 to TRBJ2-7, with D possibly being TRBD1 (5 bases). The CDR3 sequence: CASSQGPKIYEQYF. The CDR3, as DNA: TGTGCCAGCTCCCAGGGTCCCAAAATCTACGAGCAGTACTTC.